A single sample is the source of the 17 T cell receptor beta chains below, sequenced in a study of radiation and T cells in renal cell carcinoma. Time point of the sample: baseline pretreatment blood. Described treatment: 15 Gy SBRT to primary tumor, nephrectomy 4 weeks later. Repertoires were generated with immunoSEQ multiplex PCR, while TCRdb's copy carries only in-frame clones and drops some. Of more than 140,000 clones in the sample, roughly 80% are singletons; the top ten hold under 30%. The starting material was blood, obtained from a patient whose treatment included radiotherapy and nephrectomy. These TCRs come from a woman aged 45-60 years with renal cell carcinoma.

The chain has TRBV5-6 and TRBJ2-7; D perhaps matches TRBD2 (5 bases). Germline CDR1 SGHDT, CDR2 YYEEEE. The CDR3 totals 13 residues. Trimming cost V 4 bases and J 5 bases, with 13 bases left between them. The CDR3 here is CASSPGVGDEQYF. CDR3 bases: TGTGCCAGCAGCCCGGGCGTCGGGGACGAGCAGTACTTC.

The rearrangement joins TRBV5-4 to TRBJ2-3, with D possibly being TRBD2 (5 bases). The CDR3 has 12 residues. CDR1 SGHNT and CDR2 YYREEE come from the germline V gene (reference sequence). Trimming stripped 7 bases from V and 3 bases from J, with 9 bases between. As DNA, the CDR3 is TGTGCCAGCGGTCGGGGTACAGATACGCAGTATTTT. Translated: CASGRGTDTQYF. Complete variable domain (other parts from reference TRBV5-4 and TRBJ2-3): ETGVTQSPTHLIKTRGQQVTLRCSSQSGHNTVSWYQQALGQGPQFIFQYYREEENGRGNFPPRFSGLQFPNYSSELNVNALELDDSALYLCASGRGTDTQYFGPGTRLTVL.

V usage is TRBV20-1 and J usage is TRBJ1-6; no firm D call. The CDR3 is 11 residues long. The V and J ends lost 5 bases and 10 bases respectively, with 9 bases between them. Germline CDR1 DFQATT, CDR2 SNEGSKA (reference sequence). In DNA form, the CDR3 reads TGCAGTGCTGGCACGGGGTCACCCCTCCACTTT. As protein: CSAGTGSPLHF.

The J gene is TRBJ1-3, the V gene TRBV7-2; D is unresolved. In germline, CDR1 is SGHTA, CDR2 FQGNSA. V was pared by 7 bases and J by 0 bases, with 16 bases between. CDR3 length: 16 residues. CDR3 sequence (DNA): TGTGCCAGCACCTCTTCCAGAGCGAGCTCTGGAAACACCATATATTTT. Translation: CASTSSRASSGNTIYF.

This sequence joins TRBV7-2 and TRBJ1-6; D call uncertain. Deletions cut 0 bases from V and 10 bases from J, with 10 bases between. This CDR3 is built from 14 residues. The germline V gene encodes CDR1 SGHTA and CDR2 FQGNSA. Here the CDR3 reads CASSLAALRSPLHF. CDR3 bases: TGTGCCAGCAGCTTAGCCGCACTTAGATCACCCCTCCACTTT.

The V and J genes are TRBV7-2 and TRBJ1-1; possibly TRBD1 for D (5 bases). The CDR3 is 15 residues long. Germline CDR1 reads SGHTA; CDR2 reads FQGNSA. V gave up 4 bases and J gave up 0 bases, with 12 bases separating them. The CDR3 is CASSWGRVMNTEAFF. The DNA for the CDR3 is TGTGCCAGCAGCTGGGGGAGGGTTATGAACACTGAAGCTTTCTTT.

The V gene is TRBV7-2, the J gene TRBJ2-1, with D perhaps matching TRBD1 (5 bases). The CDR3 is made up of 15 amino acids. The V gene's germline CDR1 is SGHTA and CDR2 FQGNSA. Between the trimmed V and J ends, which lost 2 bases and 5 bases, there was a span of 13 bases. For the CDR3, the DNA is TGTGCCAGCAGCTTATTGGGTTGGGGCGACAATGAGCAGTTCTTC. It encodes CASSLLGWGDNEQFF. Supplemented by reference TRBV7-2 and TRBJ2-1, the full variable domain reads GAGVSQSPSNKVTEKGKDVELRCDPISGHTALYWYRQSLGQGLEFLIYFQGNSAPDKSGLPSDRFSAERTGGSVSTLTIQRTQQEDSAVYLCASSLLGWGDNEQFFGPGTRLTVL.

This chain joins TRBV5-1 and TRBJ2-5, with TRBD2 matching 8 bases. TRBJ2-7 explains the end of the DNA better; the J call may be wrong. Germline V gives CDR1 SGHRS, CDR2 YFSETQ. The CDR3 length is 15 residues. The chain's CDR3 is CASSVQTSETYEQYF. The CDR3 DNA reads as TGCGCCAGCAGCGTTCAGACTAGCGAGACCTACGAGCAGTACTTC.

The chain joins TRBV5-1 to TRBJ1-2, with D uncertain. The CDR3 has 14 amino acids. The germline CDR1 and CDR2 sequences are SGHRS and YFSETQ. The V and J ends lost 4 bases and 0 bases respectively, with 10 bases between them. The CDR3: CASSPLRANYGYTF. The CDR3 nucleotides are TGCGCCAGCAGCCCCCTAAGGGCTAACTATGGCTACACCTTC.

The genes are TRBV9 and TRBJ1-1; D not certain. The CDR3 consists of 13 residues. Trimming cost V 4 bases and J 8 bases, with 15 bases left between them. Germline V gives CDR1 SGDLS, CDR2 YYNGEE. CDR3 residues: CASSPRILKEAFF. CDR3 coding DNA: TGTGCCAGCAGCCCCCGAATCTTGAAGGAAGCTTTCTTT. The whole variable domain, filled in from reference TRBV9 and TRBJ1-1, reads DSGVTQTPKHLITATGQRVTLRCSPRSGDLSVYWYQQSLDQGLQFLIQYYNGEERAKGNILERFSAQQFPDLHSELNLSSLELGDSALYFCASSPRILKEAFFGQGTRLTVV.

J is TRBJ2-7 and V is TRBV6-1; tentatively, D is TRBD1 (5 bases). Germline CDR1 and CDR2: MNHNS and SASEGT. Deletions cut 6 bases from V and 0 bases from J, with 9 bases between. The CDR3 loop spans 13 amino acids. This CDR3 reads CASRPTVSYEQYF. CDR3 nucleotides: TGTGCCAGCAGGCCGACAGTCTCCTACGAGCAGTACTTC.

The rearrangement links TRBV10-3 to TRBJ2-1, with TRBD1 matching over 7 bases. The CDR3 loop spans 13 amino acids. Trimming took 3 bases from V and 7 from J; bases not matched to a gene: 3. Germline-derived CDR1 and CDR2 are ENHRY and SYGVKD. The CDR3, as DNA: TGTGCCATCAGTGACGGGACAGCAAATGAGCAGTTCTTC. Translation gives CAISDGTANEQFF.

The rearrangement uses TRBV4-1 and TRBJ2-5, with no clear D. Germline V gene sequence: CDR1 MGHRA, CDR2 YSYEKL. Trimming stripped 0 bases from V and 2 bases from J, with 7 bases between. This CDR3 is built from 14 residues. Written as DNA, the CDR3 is TGCGCCAGCAGCCAAGACTGGGGTCAAGAGACCCAGTACTTC. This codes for CASSQDWGQETQYF.

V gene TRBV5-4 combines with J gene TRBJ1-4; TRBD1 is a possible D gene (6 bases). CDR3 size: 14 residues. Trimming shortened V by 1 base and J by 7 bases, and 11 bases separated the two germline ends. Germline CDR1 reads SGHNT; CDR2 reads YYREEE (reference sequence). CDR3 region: CASSLSGTPEKLFF. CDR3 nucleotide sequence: TGTGCCAGCAGCTTGTCCGGGACACCTGAAAAACTGTTTTTT.

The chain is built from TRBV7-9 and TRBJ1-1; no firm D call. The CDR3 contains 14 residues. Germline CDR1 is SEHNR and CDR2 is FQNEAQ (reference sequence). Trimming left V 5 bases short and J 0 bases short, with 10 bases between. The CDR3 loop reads CASSPTWVNTEAFF. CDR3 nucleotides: TGTGCCAGCAGCCCGACGTGGGTGAACACTGAAGCTTTCTTT.

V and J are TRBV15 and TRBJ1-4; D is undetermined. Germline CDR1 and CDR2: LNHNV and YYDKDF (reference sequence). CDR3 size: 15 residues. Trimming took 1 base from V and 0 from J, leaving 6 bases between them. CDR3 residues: CATSRAGSTNEKLFF. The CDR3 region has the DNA TGTGCCACCAGCAGAGCCGGGTCAACTAATGAAAAACTGTTTTTT.

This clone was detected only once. The CDR3 spells CASSYSGDLGYTF. CDR3 coding DNA: TGTGCCAGCAGTTACTCGGGGGACCTTGGCTACACCTTC. This chain connects TRBV6-6 to TRBJ1-2; D might be TRBD1 (5 bases). V lost 0 bases and J lost 7, with 9 bases in between. This CDR3 spans 13 amino acids. Germline assignment: CDR1 MNHNY and CDR2 SVGAGI (reference sequence).